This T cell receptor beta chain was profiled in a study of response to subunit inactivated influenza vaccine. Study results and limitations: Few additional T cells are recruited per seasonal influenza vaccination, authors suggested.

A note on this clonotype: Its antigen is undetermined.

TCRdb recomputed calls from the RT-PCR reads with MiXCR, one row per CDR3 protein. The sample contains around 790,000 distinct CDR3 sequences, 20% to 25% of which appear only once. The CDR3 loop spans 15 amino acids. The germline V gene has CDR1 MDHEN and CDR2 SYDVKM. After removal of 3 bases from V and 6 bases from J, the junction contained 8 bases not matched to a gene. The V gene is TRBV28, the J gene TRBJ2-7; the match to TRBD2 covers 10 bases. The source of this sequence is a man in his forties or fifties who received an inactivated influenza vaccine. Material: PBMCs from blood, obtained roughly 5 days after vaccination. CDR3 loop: CASSLVASGSLEQYF. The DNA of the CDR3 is TGTGCCAGCAGTTTGGTGGCTAGCGGGAGTCTCGAGCAGTACTTC.